Ten or more counts support the clone carrying this T cell receptor beta chain. Its antigen is not identified. The data were taken from a study of T cells after yellow fever vaccination. Background on the study: Preparing low-cell-number fractions relied on SMART-Seq v4 Ultra Low Input.

General study findings and limits: One caveat is that FACS-sorted repertoires could contain abundant clonotypes contaminating from the bulk population. A weaker secondary response peaked on day 5, the primary on day 15.

The CDR3 runs 15 residues. J lost 1 base, V lost 5 bases, and 7 bases had no gene match. Germline loops: CDR1 MNHEY, CDR2 SVGAGI. 5'RACE template switching added a universal primer site and UMIs to TCR cDNA. Via MiXCR, TCRdb re-called the 5' RACE reads, giving one row per CDR3 protein. The data show roughly 49,000 distinct CDR3 sequences, 7% to 9% seen once. Sequencing was performed on CD8+ T cells sorted from PBMCs, taken roughly 14 days after the first yellow fever vaccination. This clonotype originated in a man in his late teens or twenties who received the YFV17D yellow fever vaccine. This chain joins TRBV6-5 and TRBJ2-5; TRBD1 matches 7 bases. The CDR3 sequence: CASSPETGPQETQYF. Here the CDR3 DNA reads TGTGCCAGCAGTCCGGAGACAGGGCCCCAAGAGACCCAGTACTTC.